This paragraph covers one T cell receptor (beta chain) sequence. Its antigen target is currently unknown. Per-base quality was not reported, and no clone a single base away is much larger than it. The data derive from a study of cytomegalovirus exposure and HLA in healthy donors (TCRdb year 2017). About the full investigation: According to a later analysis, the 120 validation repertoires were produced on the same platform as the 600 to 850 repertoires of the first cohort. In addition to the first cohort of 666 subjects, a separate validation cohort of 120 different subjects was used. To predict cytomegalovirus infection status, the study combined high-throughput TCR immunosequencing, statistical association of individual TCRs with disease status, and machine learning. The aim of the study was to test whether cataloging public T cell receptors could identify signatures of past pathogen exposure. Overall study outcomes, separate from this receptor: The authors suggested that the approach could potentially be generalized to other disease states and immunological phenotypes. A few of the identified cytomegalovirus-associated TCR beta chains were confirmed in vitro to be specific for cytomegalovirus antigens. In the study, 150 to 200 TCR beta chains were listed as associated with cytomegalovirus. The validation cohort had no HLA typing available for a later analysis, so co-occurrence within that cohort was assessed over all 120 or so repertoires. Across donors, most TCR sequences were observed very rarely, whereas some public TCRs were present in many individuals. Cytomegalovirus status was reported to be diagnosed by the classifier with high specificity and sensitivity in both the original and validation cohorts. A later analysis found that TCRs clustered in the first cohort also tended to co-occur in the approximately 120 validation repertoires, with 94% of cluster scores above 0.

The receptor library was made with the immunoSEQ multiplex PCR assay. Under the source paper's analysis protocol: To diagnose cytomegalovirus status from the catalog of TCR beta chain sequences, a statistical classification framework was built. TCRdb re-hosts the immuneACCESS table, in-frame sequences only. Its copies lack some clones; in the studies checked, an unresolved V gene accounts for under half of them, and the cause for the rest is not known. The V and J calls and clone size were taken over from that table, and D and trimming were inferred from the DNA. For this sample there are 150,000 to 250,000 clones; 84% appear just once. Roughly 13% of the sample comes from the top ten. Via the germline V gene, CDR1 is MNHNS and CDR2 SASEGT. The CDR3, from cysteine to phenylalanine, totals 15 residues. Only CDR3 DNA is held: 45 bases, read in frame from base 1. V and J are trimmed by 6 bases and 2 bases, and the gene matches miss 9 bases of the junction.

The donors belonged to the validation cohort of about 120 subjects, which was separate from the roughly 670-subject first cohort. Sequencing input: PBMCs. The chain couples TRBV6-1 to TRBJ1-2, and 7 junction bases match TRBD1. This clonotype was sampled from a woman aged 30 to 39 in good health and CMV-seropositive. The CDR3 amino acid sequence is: CASSHTGVSNYGYTF. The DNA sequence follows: TGTGCCAGCAGCCACACAGGGGTTTCCAACTATGGCTACACCTTC.